This T cell receptor (beta chain) was obtained from a study of T-cell reconstitution after alpha-beta-depleted transplantation in children. Points from the study as a whole: Reportedly, alpha-beta T cells present about two months post-transplant originated from several hundred expanded clones of graft origin. Surviving recipient T cells and thymic progenitors produced the high day-60 TCRbeta diversity seen in some patients. Counts and diversity of T cells one year after transplant came mostly from newly produced T cells.

The TCRbeta library incorporated unique molecular identifiers. TCRdb redid the calling of the PCR reads with MiXCR, one entry per CDR3 protein. This sample has 700,000 to 950,000 distinct CDR3 sequences, with about 15% found just once. The V gene's germline CDR1 is MGHRA and CDR2 YSYEKL. After removal of 4 bases from V and 5 bases from J, the junction contained 16 bases not matched to a gene. The CDR3 is 17 residues long. As regards this clonotype: Its specificity is unknown.

The TCR was taken from a male patient younger than 18 who had a stem cell transplant for acute lymphoblastic leukemia, so the T cells may come from the graft donor. The chain is built from TRBV4-1 and TRBJ1-1; 7 bases fit TRBD1. The sequencing here drew on PBMCs, mostly from graft donor cells, taken 360 days after TCRalphabeta/CD19-depleted stem cell transplant. For the CDR3, the DNA is TGCGCCAGCAGCCCGCAGACAGGGAAGCTAAGGGGAACTGAAGCTTTCTTT. Protein sequence: CASSPQTGKLRGTEAFF.